This T cell receptor (beta chain) was profiled in a study of blood T cell repertoires in COVID-19. Study at large: The United States, Italy and Spain were the sources of the acute and convalescent COVID-19 samples. Sample material is recorded as cDNA or gDNA derived from T cells, B-cell-depleted T cells, or PBMCs.

Followed over time, Seattle patients had been enrolled while infection was active. Trimming removed 5 bases from V and 2 bases from J, with 10 bases in between. In germline, CDR1 is LNHNV, CDR2 YYDKDF (reference sequence). The CDR3 loop spans 13 amino acids. Authors' analysis steps: Estimates of nucleated cell counts were drawn from the amplification of reference gene primers. Libraries were prepared by immunoSEQ multiplex PCR; TCRdb keeps only in-frame clonotypes and omits some of them. V and J calls and clone size come straight from that table; D and trimming were deduced from the DNA. The sample yields approximately 300,000 clones, about nine tenths seen once.

This rearrangement joins TRBV15 to TRBJ2-7, with D possibly being TRBD1 (6 bases). This receptor was identified in a woman aged 25-40 years with COVID-19, enrolled during active disease. The sequencing input was peripheral blood. The CDR3 here is CATSPRQAYEQYF. The CDR3 DNA reads as TGTGCCACCAGCCCTCGACAGGCCTACGAGCAGTACTTC.